This T cell receptor (beta chain) was obtained from a study of OX40 agonist ivuxolimab in advanced cancers. About the research overall: Patients received intravenous ivuxolimab every 2 weeks at 0.01 to 10 mg/kg.

The CDR3 is 16 residues long. Germline-derived CDR1 and CDR2 are SGHAT and FQNNGV. The V and J ends lost 2 bases and 3 bases respectively, with 13 bases between them. TCRdb keeps only in-frame clones here, not all; method: immunoSEQ multiplex PCR. The sample shows about 79,000 clones, roughly 90% of them seen only once. The sequencing here drew on CD4+ or CD8+ T cells sorted from blood, taken in a trial of the OX40 agonist ivuxolimab. The rearrangement uses TRBV11-2 and TRBJ2-2; perhaps TRBD2 as D (5 bases). This clonotype was sampled from an adult with an advanced solid tumor such as melanoma, head and neck, liver or kidney cancer. The CDR3 DNA is TGTGCCAGCAGCTTACGAGTGCGGGTAGACACCGGGGAGCTGTTTTTT. Translating gives CASSLRVRVDTGELFF.